This TCR beta chain was identified during a study of cytomegalovirus exposure and HLA in healthy donors. The germline V gene encodes CDR1 SGDLS and CDR2 YYNGEE. The ends were cut back, 0 bases at V and 1 base at J, with 7 bases in the middle. The CDR3 length is 15 residues. In the PCR, 60 Vbeta and 13 Jbeta primers were used. Data came from immunoSEQ multiplex PCR; TCRdb stores just in-frame clones and leaves some out. The data contain roughly 49,000 clones, around 73% of them seen just once; the ten biggest clones take up 2.5% to 3%. Broader study findings: Per a prior analysis, the majority of TCR beta V segments were productive roughly 87% or roughly 30% of the time.

A remark on this clone: The antigen is not known.

The receptor's source is a woman between 40 and 50 years old in good health and CMV-seropositive. Sequencing was done on a sample of PBMCs. This sequence joins TRBV9 and TRBJ2-2; D call uncertain. CDR3 amino acids: CASSVDSQNTGELFF. The CDR3 DNA reads TGTGCCAGCAGCGTAGACAGCCAGAACACCGGGGAGCTGTTTTTT. The variable domain in full, with the rest retrieved from reference TRBV9 and TRBJ2-2, is DSGVTQTPKHLITATGQRVTLRCSPRSGDLSVYWYQQSLDQGLQFLIQYYNGEERAKGNILERFSAQQFPDLHSELNLSSLELGDSALYFCASSVDSQNTGELFFGEGSRLTVL.